The present T cell receptor beta chain was sequenced within a study of blood T cell repertoires in COVID-19. Study information: The United States, Italy and Spain supplied acute and convalescent COVID-19 samples.

Some clones are missing from TCRdb's copy, which holds only in-frame ones; the method was immunoSEQ multiplex PCR. This table has about 120,000 clones, 90% appearing once. The CDR3 has 12 residues. V lost 6 bases to trimming and J lost 7 bases, with 12 bases between them. CDR1 and CDR2 from the germline V gene are LNHDA and SQIVND (reference sequence). This receptor was obtained from a woman aged 60-75 years with COVID-19, enrolled during active disease. The gene calls are TRBV19 and TRBJ1-1; possibly TRBD1 for D (6 bases). The specimen sequenced was peripheral blood. CDR3 sequence (DNA): TGTGCCAGTAGCCACTCCAGGGGTGAAGCTTTCTTT. Protein: CASSHSRGEAFF.